One and the same sample provided the 18 T cell receptor beta chains below, sequenced in a study of blood T cell repertoires in COVID-19. Produced via immunoSEQ multiplex PCR; TCRdb's table is partial and in-frame only. The sample holds more than 250,000 clones; 86% are singletons and the top ten take under 3%. Sequenced: PBMCs or T cells enriched from blood (not recorded which). The receptors were gathered from a woman younger than 30 who had recovered from COVID-19.

V and J are TRBV7-2 and TRBJ2-1, with TRBD2 identical over 9 bases. The V and J ends lost 0 bases and 9 bases, in that order; junction bases with no gene match: 6. The CDR3 contains 15 residues. Per the germline V gene, CDR1 is SGHTA and CDR2 is FQGNSA. CDR3 sequence: CASSLASGGLGEQFF. CDR3 DNA sequence: TGTGCCAGCAGCTTAGCTAGCGGGGGCCTCGGTGAGCAGTTCTTC. Filled out from reference TRBV7-2 and TRBJ2-1, the complete variable domain reads GAGVSQSPSNKVTEKGKDVELRCDPISGHTALYWYRQSLGQGLEFLIYFQGNSAPDKSGLPSDRFSAERTGGSVSTLTIQRTQQEDSAVYLCASSLASGGLGEQFFGPGTRLTVL.

The V and J genes are TRBV5-4 and TRBJ1-1, with a tentative D call TRBD1 (6 bases). The germline CDR1 and CDR2 sequences are SGHNT and YYREEE (reference sequence). The CDR3 length is 13 residues. The V end was cut by 4 bases, the J end by 4 bases, with 11 bases between. The CDR3 spells CASSNGGSTEAFF. Written as DNA, the CDR3 is TGTGCCAGCAGCAATGGGGGCAGCACTGAAGCTTTCTTT.

The chain is built from TRBV6-4 and TRBJ2-7, with 8 bases matching TRBD1. V lost 4 bases to trimming and J lost 2 bases; unmatched junction nucleotides: 4. The germline V gene encodes CDR1 MRHNA and CDR2 SNTAGT. The CDR3 spans 14 residues. The CDR3 DNA follows: TGTGCCAGCAGTGTGGCACAGGGGGCCTACGAGCAGTACTTC. Translation gives CASSVAQGAYEQYF.

This clone was counted once. This chain links TRBV10-3 with TRBJ1-3; 8 bases map to TRBD1. Germline V gene data show CDR1 as ENHRY and CDR2 as SYGVKD. The CDR3 contains 15 residues. J was trimmed by 2 bases and V by 7 bases; bases with no gene match: 7. This CDR3 reads CAITSRTGPGNTIYF. DNA of the CDR3: TGTGCCATCACATCCCGGACAGGGCCTGGAAACACCATATATTTT.

V is TRBV3-1 (or the pseudogene TRBV3-2) and J is TRBJ2-3; TRBD2 agrees at 12 bases. The germline V gene encodes CDR1 LGHDT and CDR2 YNNKEL (reference sequence). The CDR3 contains 19 residues. Trimming cost V 1 base and J 0 bases; bases outside gene matches: 8. Written as DNA, the CDR3 is TGTGCCAGCAGCCAAGGGAAGCTAGCGGGAGGGCCCAGCACAGATACGCAGTATTTT. Its protein is CASSQGKLAGGPSTDTQYF.

The chain links TRBV18 to TRBJ2-6; D not resolved. This CDR3 region has 14 residues. Germline V gene sequence: CDR1 KGHSH, CDR2 LQKENI. The V end lost 0 bases, the J end lost 4 bases, and 4 bases lay between the germline ends. The CDR3 bases are TGTGCCAGCTCACCACCTGGCGGGGCCAACGTCCTGACTTTC. It encodes CASSPPGGANVLTF.

The chain employs TRBV27 and TRBJ1-2, with a tentative D call TRBD1 (6 bases). V was shortened by 5 bases and J by 8 bases, with 15 bases between the two germline ends. Germline CDR1 and CDR2: MNHEY and SMNVEV (reference sequence). This CDR3 is 13 amino acids long. The CDR3 loop reads CASSPQQGSGYTF. CDR3 DNA: TGTGCCAGCAGTCCCCAACAGGGCTCGGGCTACACCTTC.

This chain uses TRBV28 with TRBJ1-5; D ambiguous. Trimming removed 5 bases from V and 2 bases from J, with 19 bases in between. The CDR3 is made up of 17 amino acids. Germline V CDR1 and CDR2: MDHEN, SYDVKM. The chain's CDR3 is CASSPSLDPTRNQPQHF. The CDR3, as DNA: TGTGCCAGCAGTCCCAGCCTAGACCCAACCCGCAATCAGCCCCAGCATTTT.

The rearrangement uses TRBV7-9 and TRBJ2-5; 13 nucleotides align to TRBD2. Trimming took 6 bases from V and 5 from J; bases not matched to a gene: 12. From germline, CDR1 is SEHNR and CDR2 FQNEAQ (reference sequence). This CDR3 has 17 amino acids. The CDR3: CASRRTSGGNPLETQYF. The CDR3 DNA sequence: TGTGCCAGCAGACGGACTAGCGGGGGAAACCCTTTGGAGACCCAGTACTTC.

The chain employs TRBV4-1 and TRBJ1-3, with 9 bases aligning to TRBD1. The germline CDR1 and CDR2 sequences are MGHRA and YSYEKL. The CDR3 covers 15 residues. The ends lost 3 bases at V and 1 base at J; junction bases unmatched: 1. The CDR3 reads CASSHDRGSGNTIYF. The DNA for the CDR3 is TGCGCCAGCAGCCATGACAGGGGGTCTGGAAACACCATATATTTT.

The rearrangement uses TRBV29-1 and TRBJ1-2, with a possible D match to TRBD1 (5 bases). V lost 0 bases, J lost 2 bases, and 10 bases lay in between. This CDR3 contains 14 residues. Germline V lookup: CDR1 SQVTM, CDR2 ANQGSEA. The CDR3 coding sequence is TGCAGCGTTGAAGATCGGACAAAGAACTATGGCTACACCTTC. Its protein is CSVEDRTKNYGYTF.

This clone was found once. J is TRBJ1-2 and V is TRBV9, with 7 bases matching TRBD1. The V segment lost 3 bases and the J segment 4 bases; nucleotides outside the gene matches: 9. Germline CDR1 reads SGDLS; CDR2 reads YYNGEE. The CDR3 runs to 15 residues. CDR3 in amino acids: CASSADVGGVYGYTF. In DNA, the CDR3 is TGTGCCAGCAGCGCAGACGTAGGGGGCGTCTATGGCTACACCTTC.

The chain carries TRBV30 and TRBJ1-2, with 8 bases identical to TRBD1. The CDR3 contains 13 residues. The J segment lost 6 bases and the V segment lost 4 bases, leaving 7 bases of the junction unmatched. The germline V gene encodes CDR1 GTSNPN and CDR2 SVGIG (reference sequence). The DNA for the CDR3 is TGTGCCTGGACCGGGACAGGATGGAATGGCTACACCTTC. It is translated as CAWTGTGWNGYTF.

The chain recombines TRBV18 with TRBJ1-3, with D tentatively TRBD1 (6 bases). V was shortened by 1 base and J by 4 bases, with 11 bases between the two germline ends. Germline CDR1 and CDR2: KGHSH and LQKENI. This CDR3 has 15 amino acids. CDR3 in DNA: TGTGCCAGCTCACCACGACAGGTTGGGGGAAACACCATATATTTT. Translation gives CASSPRQVGGNTIYF.

The chain combines TRBV5-6 with TRBJ2-3, with D maybe TRBD1 (7 bases). V gave up 3 bases and J gave up 2 bases, with 16 bases separating them. In germline, CDR1 is SGHDT, CDR2 YYEEEE. This CDR3 is built from 16 residues. DNA for the CDR3: TGTGCCAGCAGCTCCCTGCGGGACAGCCCCACAGATACGCAGTATTTT. Translating it yields CASSSLRDSPTDTQYF.

CDR3 DNA: TGTGCCAGCAGCTACCCCCCAGCGGGTGAGCAGTTCTTC. Encoded protein: CASSYPPAGEQFF. This chain links TRBV7-2 with TRBJ2-1; D may be TRBD2 (6 bases). The CDR3 runs to 13 residues. Trimming removed 4 bases at V and 9 bases at J, with 13 bases between. CDR1 is SGHTA, CDR2 FQGNSA, per germline.

The chain couples TRBV2 to TRBJ2-2; 9 bases align to TRBD1. The V and J ends lost 8 bases and 7 bases, in that order; junction bases with no gene match: 8. Germline V gene data show CDR1 as SNHLY and CDR2 as FYNNEI. This CDR3 has 14 residues. The CDR3 DNA reads as TGTGCCAGCTTGGGACAGGGAAGTAACGGGGAGCTGTTTTTT. It codes for CASLGQGSNGELFF.

The chain has TRBV2 and TRBJ1-1; a weak D match, TRBD1 (6 bases). The CDR3 has 15 amino acids. Germline assignment: CDR1 SNHLY and CDR2 FYNNEI. Deletions cut 2 bases from V and 1 base from J, with 11 bases between. CDR3 bases: TGTGCCAGCAGTGAAAGCGGACAGAGGAACACTGAAGCTTTCTTT. Translated, it gives CASSESGQRNTEAFF. The full variable domain, with the rest looked up from reference TRBV2 and TRBJ1-1, is EPEVTQTPSHQVTQMGQEVILRCVPISNHLYFYWYRQILGQKVEFLVSFYNNEISEKSEIFDDQFSVERPDGSNFTLKIRSTKLEDSAMYFCASSESGQRNTEAFFGQGTRLTVV.